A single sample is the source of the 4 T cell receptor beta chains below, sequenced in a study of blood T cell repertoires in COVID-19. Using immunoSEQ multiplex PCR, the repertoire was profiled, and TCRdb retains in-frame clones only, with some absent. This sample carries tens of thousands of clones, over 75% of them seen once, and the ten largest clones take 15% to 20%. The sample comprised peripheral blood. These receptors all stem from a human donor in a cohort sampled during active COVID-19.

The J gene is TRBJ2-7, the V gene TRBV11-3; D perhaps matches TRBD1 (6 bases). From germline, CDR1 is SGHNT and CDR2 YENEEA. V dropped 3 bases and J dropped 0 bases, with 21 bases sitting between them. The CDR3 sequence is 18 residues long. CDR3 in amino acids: CASSLTPIQGMGSYEQYF. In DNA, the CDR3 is TGTGCCAGCAGCTTGACCCCGATACAGGGAATGGGCTCCTACGAGCAGTACTTC.

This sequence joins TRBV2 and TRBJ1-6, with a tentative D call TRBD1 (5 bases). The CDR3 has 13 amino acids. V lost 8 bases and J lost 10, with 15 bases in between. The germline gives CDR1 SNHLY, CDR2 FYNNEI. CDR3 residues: CASVGGSKSPLHF. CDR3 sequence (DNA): TGTGCCAGCGTGGGGGGAAGTAAGTCACCCCTCCACTTT.

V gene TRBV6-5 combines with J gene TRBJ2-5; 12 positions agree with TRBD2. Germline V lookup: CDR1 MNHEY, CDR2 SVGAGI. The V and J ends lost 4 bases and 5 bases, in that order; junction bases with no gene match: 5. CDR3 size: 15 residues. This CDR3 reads CASSLTSGGHETQYF. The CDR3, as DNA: TGTGCCAGCAGTTTGACTAGCGGGGGACACGAGACCCAGTACTTC.

CDR3 sequence: CASSVVSGGYNEQFF. CDR3 DNA sequence: TGTGCCAGCAGCGTAGTCAGCGGGGGCTACAATGAGCAGTTCTTC. V and J are TRBV9 and TRBJ2-1, with 8 bases matching TRBD2. The germline V gene has CDR1 SGDLS and CDR2 YYNGEE. The CDR3 extends over 15 amino acids. The V gene end was trimmed by 0 bases and the J gene end by 3 bases; junction bases not matched to a gene: 2. The entire variable domain, with the rest obtained from reference TRBV9 and TRBJ2-1, is as follows: DSGVTQTPKHLITATGQRVTLRCSPRSGDLSVYWYQQSLDQGLQFLIQYYNGEERAKGNILERFSAQQFPDLHSELNLSSLELGDSALYFCASSVVSGGYNEQFFGPGTRLTVL.